This paragraph covers one T cell receptor (beta chain) sequence. CDR3 length: 12 amino acids. V lost 6 bases and J 0 bases, leaving 5 bases between the germline ends. The germline gives CDR1 MNHNY, CDR2 SVGAGI (reference sequence). The sample is drawn from a study of blood T cell repertoires in COVID-19. On the study more broadly: Whether acute or convalescent, the COVID-19 samples came from the United States, Italy and Spain. T cells, B-cell-depleted T cells, or PBMCs supplied cDNA or gDNA.

Original handling: Amplification from reference gene primers served as the basis for estimated nucleated cell counts. TCRdb's table, derived via immunoSEQ multiplex PCR, lists solely in-frame clones and lacks some. V, J and clone size are those of that table, while D and trimming were read from the DNA. This table holds roughly 220,000 clones, about 78% found once. The sequencing sample was made of peripheral blood. The clonotype originates from a woman between 65 and 79 years old with acute or convalescent COVID-19. The chain couples TRBV6-6 to TRBJ1-2; the D is unclear. This chain's CDR3 is CASRESNYGYTF. CDR3 DNA: TGTGCCAGCAGGGAGTCTAACTATGGCTACACCTTC.